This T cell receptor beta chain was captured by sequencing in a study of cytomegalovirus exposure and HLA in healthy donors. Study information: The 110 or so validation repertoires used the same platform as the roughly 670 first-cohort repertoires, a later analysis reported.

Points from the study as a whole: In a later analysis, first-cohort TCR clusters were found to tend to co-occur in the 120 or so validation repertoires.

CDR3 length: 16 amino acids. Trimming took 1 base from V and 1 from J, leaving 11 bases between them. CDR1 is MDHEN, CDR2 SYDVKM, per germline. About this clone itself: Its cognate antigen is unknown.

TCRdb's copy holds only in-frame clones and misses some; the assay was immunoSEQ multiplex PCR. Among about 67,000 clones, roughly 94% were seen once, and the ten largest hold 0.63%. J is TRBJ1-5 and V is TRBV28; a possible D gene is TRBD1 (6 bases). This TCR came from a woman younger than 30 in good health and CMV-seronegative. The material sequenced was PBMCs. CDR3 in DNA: TGTGCCAGCAGTTTATTTTTGAGGGGGAGCAATCAGCCCCAGCATTTT. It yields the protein CASSLFLRGSNQPQHF.